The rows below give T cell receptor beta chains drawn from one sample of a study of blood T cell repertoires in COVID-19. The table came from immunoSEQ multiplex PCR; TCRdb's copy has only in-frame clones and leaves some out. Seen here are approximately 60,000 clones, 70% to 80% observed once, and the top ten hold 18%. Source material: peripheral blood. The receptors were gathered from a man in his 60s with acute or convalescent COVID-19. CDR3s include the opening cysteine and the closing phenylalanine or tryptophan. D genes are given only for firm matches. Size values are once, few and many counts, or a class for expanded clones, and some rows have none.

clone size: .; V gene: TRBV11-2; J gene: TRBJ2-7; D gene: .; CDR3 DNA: TGTGCCAGCAGCTTAGGGGTCGGAGCGGGCTACGAGCAGTACTTC; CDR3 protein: CASSLGVGAGYEQYF
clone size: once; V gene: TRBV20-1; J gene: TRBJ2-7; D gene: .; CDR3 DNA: TGCAGTGCCAACAACAGGGCCGAGCAGTACTTC; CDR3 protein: CSANNRAEQYF
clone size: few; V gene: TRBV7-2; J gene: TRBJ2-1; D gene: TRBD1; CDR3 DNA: TGTGCCAGCAGCTTAAACAGGGGGGATGAGCAGTTCTTC; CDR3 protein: CASSLNRGDEQFF
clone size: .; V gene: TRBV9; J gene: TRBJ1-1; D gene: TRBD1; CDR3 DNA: TGTGCCAGCAGCTCCCGGGACAGCATGAACACTGAAGCTTTCTTT; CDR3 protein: CASSSRDSMNTEAFF
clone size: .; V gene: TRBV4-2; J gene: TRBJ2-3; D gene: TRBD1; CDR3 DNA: TGTGCCAGCAGTAGGTCTCGGGACAGGGTCGGGGATACGCAGTATTTT; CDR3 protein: CASSRSRDRVGDTQYF
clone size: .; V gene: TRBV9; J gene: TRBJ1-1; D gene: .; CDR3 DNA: TGTGCCAGCAGCGTAGAATCGGCAGCGGCCAGAGAGCGTTTCTTT; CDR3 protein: CASSVESAAARERFF
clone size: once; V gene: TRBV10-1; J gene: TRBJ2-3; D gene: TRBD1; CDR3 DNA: TGCGCCAGCAGCCCGGACAGGGGCCGGCGGGATACGCAGTATTTT; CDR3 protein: CASSPDRGRRDTQYF
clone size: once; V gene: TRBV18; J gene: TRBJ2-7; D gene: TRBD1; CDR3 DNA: TGTGCCAGCTCATTCAACCAGGGGGACGAGCAGTACTTC; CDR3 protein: CASSFNQGDEQYF
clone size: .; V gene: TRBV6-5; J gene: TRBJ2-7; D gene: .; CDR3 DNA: TGTGCCAGCAGTTACTTTGACAGTCACGAGCAGTACTTC; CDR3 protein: CASSYFDSHEQYF
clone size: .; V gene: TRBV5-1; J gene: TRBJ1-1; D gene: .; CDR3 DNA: TGCGCCAGCAGCTTGGGGCACCGGAACACTGAAGCTTTCTTT; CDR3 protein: CASSLGHRNTEAFF